The 15 T cell receptor beta chains below were found in one sample sequenced in a study of a mutant IDH1 vaccine in newly diagnosed glioma. The time point here: baseline, week 1 (first vaccination visit). Treatment meaning: pre-vaccination baseline after standard-of-care therapy. Repertoires were generated with immunoSEQ multiplex PCR, while TCRdb's copy carries only in-frame clones and drops some. Of 75,000 to 100,000 clones listed, around 90% were seen once; the top ten hold roughly 0.54%. The sample in question was PBMCs, obtained from a glioma patient treated with radiotherapy, temozolomide or both. The receptors derive from a woman aged 45-65 years with glioma.

The J gene is TRBJ1-4, the V gene TRBV6-6, with 8 bases identical to TRBD1. In germline, CDR1 is MNHNY, CDR2 SVGAGI (reference sequence). The CDR3 contains 14 residues. Trimming at V came to 4 bases and at J to 4 bases, leaving 2 bases not matched to a gene. CDR3 DNA: TGTGCCAGCAGTTGGACAGGGAATAATGAAAAACTGTTTTTT. Translating it yields CASSWTGNNEKLFF.

The chain combines TRBV7-9 with TRBJ2-7, with 7 bases identical to TRBD1. The CDR3 contains 15 residues. The junction had 12 bases not matched to a gene; V was cut back by 5 bases and J by 5 bases. The germline gives CDR1 SEHNR, CDR2 FQNEAQ (reference sequence). The CDR3: CASSRNRGHPNEQYF. CDR3 sequence (DNA): TGTGCCAGCAGCCGTAACAGGGGACACCCCAACGAGCAGTACTTC.

The V and J genes are TRBV10-1 and TRBJ2-1; 10 positions agree with TRBD2. J gave up 7 bases and V 2 bases, and 5 bases lay outside the gene matches. Per germline, CDR1 WNHNN and CDR2 SYGVQD (reference sequence). There are 15 residues in the CDR3. The chain's CDR3 is CASSESGRAQNEQFF. The CDR3 DNA sequence: TGCGCCAGCAGTGAGAGCGGGAGGGCCCAAAATGAGCAGTTCTTC.

This clone was seen only once. The chain has TRBV6-1 and TRBJ1-2; D uncertain. Trimming removed 3 bases from V and 6 bases from J, with 17 bases in between. The CDR3 sequence is 15 residues long. Germline CDR1 MNHNS, CDR2 SASEGT. CDR3 sequence (DNA): TGTGCCAGCAGTGACTCGGTGGGGAAGCGGCATGGCTACACCTTC. This translates into CASSDSVGKRHGYTF.

The chain combines TRBV27 with TRBJ2-7; 9 bases map to TRBD1. CDR1 is MNHEY, CDR2 SMNVEV, per germline (reference sequence). CDR3 length: 16 residues. The V and J ends lost 2 bases and 3 bases, in that order; junction bases with no gene match: 8. Here the CDR3 DNA reads TGTGCCAGCAGTTTAACGTCGGGGGACAGGGACTACGAGCAGTACTTC. Protein sequence: CASSLTSGDRDYEQYF.

The genes are TRBV5-1 and TRBJ2-1, with D perhaps TRBD1 (8 bases). The germline CDR1 and CDR2 sequences are SGHRS and YFSETQ. The CDR3 is made up of 14 amino acids. The germline V and J ends were trimmed by 4 bases and 7 bases, with 15 bases remaining between them. As DNA, the CDR3 is TGCGCCAGCAGCCTGGACAGGGAGGGGAATGAGCAGTTCTTC. This gives the protein CASSLDREGNEQFF.

V and J are TRBV28 and TRBJ2-7; D unresolved. Looked up from germline, CDR1 is MDHEN and CDR2 is SYDVKM. CDR3 size: 16 residues. The V gene lost 1 base and the J gene lost 2 bases, with 15 bases spanning the gap. CDR3 sequence reads: CASSLSRHHGTYEQYF. The CDR3 DNA sequence: TGTGCCAGCAGTTTATCGCGACACCACGGAACCTACGAGCAGTACTTC.

J is TRBJ2-5 and V is TRBV18; tentatively, D is TRBD1 or TRBD2 (5 bases each). This CDR3 contains 15 residues. Germline V gene lookup returns CDR1 KGHSH and CDR2 LQKENI. V lost 2 bases to trimming and J lost 5 bases, with 15 bases between them. The CDR3 loop reads CASSPGAGDEETQYF. CDR3 sequence (DNA): TGTGCCAGCTCACCAGGGGCGGGCGATGAGGAGACCCAGTACTTC.

The genes are TRBV7-9 and TRBJ1-4; perhaps TRBD1 as D (6 bases). Germline assignment: CDR1 SEHNR and CDR2 FQNEAQ (reference sequence). V gave up 1 base and J gave up 3 bases, with 15 bases separating them. CDR3 length: 17 amino acids. The CDR3 nucleotides read TGTGCCAGCAGCTTAGGTCAGGGGCGGCCGGCTAATGAAAAACTGTTTTTT. It specifies CASSLGQGRPANEKLFF.

The V call is TRBV5-4, the J call TRBJ2-1; TRBD2 is a possible D gene (5 bases). CDR3 length: 15 residues. The germline V gene encodes CDR1 SGHNT and CDR2 YYREEE (reference sequence). V gave up 0 bases and J gave up 6 bases, with 13 bases separating them. The CDR3 coding sequence is TGTGCCAGCAGCTTGGTGACTCGTGGAGGCAATGAGCAGTTCTTC. Protein: CASSLVTRGGNEQFF.

V is TRBV28 and J is TRBJ2-7, with D possibly matching TRBD2 (6 bases). Trimming removed 10 bases from V and 0 bases from J, with 13 bases in between. The germline V gene has CDR1 MDHEN and CDR2 SYDVKM. The CDR3 is 13 residues long. DNA for the CDR3: TGTGCCATCAGACTAGACTCCTCCTACGAGCAGTACTTC. Translating gives CAIRLDSSYEQYF.

This chain joins TRBV2 and TRBJ2-2; TRBD2 matches at 7 bases. Trimming removed 4 bases from V and 6 bases from J; junction bases left unmatched: 2. The CDR3 is 13 residues long. The V gene's germline CDR1 is SNHLY and CDR2 FYNNEI. The CDR3 coding sequence is TGTGCCAGCAGTGGGGACTATCCCGGGGAGCTGTTTTTT. Translating it yields CASSGDYPGELFF.

This clone has a single count. The chain carries TRBV28 and TRBJ1-1; maybe TRBD1 (6 bases). With 6 bases removed from V and 7 bases from J, the gap between germline ends came to 12 bases. There are 12 residues in the CDR3. CDR1 MDHEN and CDR2 SYDVKM come from the germline V gene. The CDR3 loop reads CASSGEGGEAFF. The DNA for the CDR3 is TGTGCCAGCAGCGGGGAAGGGGGTGAAGCTTTCTTT. The full variable domain, rest sourced from reference TRBV28 and TRBJ1-1, is DVKVTQSSRYLVKRTGEKVFLECVQDMDHENMFWYRQDPGLGLRLIYFSYDVKMKEKGDIPEGYSVSREKKERFSLILESASTNQTSMYLCASSGEGGEAFFGQGTRLTVV.

This clone has more than one count but fewer than ten. The chain combines TRBV5-1 with TRBJ2-3; TRBD1 aligns across 9 bases. Germline assignment: CDR1 SGHRS and CDR2 YFSETQ. The CDR3 has 15 amino acids. J lost 6 bases, V lost 4 bases, and 9 bases had no gene match. CDR3 loop: CASSHAHRGLDTQYF. CDR3 DNA sequence: TGCGCCAGCAGCCATGCCCACAGGGGGCTGGATACGCAGTATTTT.

Written as DNA, the CDR3 is TGTGCCAGCAGCGCCTCAGGGGTCGATGGAAACACCATATATTTT. Translating it yields CASSASGVDGNTIYF. The chain has TRBV9 and TRBJ1-3, with TRBD1 as a possible D gene (6 bases). Deletions cut 3 bases from V and 3 bases from J, with 13 bases between. The CDR3 has 15 residues. Germline V gene lookup returns CDR1 SGDLS and CDR2 YYNGEE.